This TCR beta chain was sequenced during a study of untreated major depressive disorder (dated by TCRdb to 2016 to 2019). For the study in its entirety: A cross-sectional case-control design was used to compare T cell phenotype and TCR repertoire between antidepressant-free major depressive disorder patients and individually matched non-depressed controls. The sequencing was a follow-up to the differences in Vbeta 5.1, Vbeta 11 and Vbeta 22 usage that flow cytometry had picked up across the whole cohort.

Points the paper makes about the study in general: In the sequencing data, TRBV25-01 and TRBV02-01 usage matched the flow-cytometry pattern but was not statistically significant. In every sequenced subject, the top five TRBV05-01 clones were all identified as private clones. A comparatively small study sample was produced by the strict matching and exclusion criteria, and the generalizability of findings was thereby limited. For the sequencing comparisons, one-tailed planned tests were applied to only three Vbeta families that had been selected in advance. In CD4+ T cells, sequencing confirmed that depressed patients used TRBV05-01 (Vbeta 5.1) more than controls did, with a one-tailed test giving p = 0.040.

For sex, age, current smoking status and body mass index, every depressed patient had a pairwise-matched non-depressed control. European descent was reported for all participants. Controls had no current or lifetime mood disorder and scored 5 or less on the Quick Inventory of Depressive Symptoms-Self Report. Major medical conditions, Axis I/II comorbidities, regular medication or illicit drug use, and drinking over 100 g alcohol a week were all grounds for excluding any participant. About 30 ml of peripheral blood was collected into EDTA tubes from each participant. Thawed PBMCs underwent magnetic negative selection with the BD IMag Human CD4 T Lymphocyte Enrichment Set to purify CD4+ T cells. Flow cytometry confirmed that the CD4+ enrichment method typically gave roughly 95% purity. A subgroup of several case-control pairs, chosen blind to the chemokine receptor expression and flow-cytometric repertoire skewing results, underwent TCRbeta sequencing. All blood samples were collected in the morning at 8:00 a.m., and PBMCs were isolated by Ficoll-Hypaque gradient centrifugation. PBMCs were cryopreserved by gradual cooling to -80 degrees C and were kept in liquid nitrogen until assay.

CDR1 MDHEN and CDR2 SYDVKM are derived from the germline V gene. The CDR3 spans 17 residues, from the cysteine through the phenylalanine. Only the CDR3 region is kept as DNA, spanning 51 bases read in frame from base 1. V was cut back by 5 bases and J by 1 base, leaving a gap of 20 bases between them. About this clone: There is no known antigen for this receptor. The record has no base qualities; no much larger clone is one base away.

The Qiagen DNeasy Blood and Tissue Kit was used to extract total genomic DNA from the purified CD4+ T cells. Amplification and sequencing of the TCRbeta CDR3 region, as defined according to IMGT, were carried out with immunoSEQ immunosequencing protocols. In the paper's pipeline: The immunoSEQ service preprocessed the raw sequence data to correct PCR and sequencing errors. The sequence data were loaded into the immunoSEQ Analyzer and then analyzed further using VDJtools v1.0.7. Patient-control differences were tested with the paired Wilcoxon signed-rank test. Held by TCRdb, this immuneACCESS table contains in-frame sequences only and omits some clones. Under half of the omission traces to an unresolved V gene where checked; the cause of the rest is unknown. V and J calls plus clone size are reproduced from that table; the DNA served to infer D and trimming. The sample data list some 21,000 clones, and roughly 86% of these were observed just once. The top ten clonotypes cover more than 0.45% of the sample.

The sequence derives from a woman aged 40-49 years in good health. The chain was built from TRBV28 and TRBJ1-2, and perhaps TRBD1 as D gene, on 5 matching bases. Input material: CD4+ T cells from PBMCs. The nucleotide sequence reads TGTGCCAGCAGTCCGGGGACCCCCTTTGGGGGTAACTATGGCTACACCTTC. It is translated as CASSPGTPFGGNYGYTF.